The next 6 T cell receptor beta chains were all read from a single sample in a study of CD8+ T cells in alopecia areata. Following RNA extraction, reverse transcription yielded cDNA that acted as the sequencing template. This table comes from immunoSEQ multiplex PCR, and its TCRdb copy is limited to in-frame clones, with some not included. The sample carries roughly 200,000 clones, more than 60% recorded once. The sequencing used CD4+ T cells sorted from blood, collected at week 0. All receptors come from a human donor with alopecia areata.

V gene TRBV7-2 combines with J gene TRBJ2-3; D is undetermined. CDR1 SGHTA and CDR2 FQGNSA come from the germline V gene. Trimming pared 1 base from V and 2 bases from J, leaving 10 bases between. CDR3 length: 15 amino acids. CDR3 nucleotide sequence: TGTGCCAGCAGCTTAGATCGACACCTCACAGATACGCAGTATTTT. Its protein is CASSLDRHLTDTQYF.

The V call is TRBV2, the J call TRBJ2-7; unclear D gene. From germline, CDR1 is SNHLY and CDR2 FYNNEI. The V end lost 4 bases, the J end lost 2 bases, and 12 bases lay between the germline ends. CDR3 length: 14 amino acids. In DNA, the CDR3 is TGTGCCAGCAGTGTCGACACTCAGACCTACGAGCAGTACTTC. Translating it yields CASSVDTQTYEQYF.

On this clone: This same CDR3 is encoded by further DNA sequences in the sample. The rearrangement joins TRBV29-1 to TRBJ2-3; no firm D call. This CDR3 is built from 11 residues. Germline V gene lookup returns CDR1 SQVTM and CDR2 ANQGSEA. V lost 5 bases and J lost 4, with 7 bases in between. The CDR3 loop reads CSVSGADTQYF. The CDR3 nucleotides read TGCAGCGTTTCTGGGGCAGATACGCAGTATTTT.

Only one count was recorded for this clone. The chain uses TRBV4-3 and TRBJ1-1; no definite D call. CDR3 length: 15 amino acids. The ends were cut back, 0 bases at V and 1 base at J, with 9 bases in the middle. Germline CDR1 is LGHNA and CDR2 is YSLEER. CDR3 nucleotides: TGCGCCAGCAGCCAAGATCTTGGCCAGAACACTGAAGCTTTCTTT. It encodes CASSQDLGQNTEAFF.

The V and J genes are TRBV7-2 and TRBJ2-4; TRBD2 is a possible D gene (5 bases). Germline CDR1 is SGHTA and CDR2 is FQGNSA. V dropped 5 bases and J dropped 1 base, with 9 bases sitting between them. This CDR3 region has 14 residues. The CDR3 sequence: CASSQDSAKNIQYF. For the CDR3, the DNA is TGTGCCAGCAGCCAGGACTCGGCCAAAAACATTCAGTACTTC.

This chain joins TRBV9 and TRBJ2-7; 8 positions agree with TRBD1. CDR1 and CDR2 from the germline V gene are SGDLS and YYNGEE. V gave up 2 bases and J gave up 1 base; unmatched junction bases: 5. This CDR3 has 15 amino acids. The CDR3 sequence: CASSVGQGASYEQYF. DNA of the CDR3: TGTGCCAGCAGCGTTGGACAGGGAGCGTCCTACGAGCAGTACTTC.